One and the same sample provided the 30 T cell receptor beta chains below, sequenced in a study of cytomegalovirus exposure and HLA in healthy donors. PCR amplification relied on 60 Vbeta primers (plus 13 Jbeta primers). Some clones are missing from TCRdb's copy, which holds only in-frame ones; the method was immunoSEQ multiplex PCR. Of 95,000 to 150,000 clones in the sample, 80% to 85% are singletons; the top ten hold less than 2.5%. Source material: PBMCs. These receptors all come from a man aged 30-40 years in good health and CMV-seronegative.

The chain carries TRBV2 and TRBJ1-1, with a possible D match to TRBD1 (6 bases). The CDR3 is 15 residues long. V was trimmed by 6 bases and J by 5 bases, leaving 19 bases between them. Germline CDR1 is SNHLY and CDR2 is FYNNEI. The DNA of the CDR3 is TGTGCCAGCAGGGTCCCTACAGGGAGTGGAACTGAAGCTTTCTTT. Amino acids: CASRVPTGSGTEAFF.

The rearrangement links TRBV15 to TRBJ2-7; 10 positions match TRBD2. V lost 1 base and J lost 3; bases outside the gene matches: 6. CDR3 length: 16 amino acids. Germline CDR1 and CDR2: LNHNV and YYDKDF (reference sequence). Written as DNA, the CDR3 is TGTGCCACCAGCAGAGGACTAGCGGGCGCCGACTACGAGCAGTACTTC. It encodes CATSRGLAGADYEQYF.

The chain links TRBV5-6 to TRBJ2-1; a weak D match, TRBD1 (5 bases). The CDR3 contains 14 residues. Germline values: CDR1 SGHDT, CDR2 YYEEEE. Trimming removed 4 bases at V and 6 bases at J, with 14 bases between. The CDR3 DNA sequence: TGTGCCAGCAGCCCCCCTAGGGGTTTCAATGAGCAGTTCTTC. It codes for CASSPPRGFNEQFF.

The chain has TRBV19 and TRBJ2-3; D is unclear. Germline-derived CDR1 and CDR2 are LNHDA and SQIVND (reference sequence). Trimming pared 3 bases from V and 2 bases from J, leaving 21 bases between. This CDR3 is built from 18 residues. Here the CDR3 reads CASSIQPAAVMDTDTQYF. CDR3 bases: TGTGCCAGTAGTATCCAACCCGCCGCGGTAATGGACACAGATACGCAGTATTTT.

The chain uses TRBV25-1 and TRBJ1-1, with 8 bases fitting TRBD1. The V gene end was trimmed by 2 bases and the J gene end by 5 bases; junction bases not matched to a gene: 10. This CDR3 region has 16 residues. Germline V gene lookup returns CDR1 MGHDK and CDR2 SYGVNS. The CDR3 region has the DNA TGTGCCAGCAGTGAAATTCGCGACAGGGGCCGAACTGAAGCTTTCTTT. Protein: CASSEIRDRGRTEAFF.

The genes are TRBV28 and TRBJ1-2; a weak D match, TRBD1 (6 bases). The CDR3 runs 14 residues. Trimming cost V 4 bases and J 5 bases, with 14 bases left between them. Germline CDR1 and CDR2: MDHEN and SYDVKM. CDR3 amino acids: CASSYRTALYGYTF. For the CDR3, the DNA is TGTGCCAGCAGTTACCGGACAGCGCTTTATGGCTACACCTTC.

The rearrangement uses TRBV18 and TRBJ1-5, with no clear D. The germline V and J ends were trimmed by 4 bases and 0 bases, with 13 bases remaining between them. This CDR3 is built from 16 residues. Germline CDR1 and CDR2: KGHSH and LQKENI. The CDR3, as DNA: TGTGCCAGCTCACAGGGAGATGCAGGTAGCAATCAGCCCCAGCATTTT. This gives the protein CASSQGDAGSNQPQHF.

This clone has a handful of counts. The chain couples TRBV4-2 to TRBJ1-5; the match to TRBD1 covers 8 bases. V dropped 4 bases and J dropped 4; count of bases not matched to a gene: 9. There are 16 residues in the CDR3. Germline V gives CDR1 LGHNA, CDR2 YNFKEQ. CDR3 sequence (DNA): TGTGCCAGCAGCCTCGAGGGACAGGATCGAAATCAGCCCCAGCATTTT. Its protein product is CASSLEGQDRNQPQHF.

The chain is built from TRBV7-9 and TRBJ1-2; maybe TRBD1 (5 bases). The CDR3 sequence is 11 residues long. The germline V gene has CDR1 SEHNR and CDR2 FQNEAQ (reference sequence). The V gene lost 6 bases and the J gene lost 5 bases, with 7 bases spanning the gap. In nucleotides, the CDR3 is TGTGCCAGCAGGGAGGGGTATGGCTACACCTTC. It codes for CASREGYGYTF.

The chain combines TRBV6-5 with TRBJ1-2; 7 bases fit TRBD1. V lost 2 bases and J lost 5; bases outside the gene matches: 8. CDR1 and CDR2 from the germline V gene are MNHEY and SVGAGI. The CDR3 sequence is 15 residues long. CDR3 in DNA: TGTGCCAGCAGTTACCCTCACAGGGGTGGTTATGGCTACACCTTC. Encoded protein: CASSYPHRGGYGYTF.

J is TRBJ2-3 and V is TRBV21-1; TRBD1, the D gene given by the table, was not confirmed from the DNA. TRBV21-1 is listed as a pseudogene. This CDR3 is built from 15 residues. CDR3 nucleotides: TGTGCCAGCAGCAGTACAGGGGGCAGCACAGATACGCAGTATTTT. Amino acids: CASSSTGGSTDTQYF.

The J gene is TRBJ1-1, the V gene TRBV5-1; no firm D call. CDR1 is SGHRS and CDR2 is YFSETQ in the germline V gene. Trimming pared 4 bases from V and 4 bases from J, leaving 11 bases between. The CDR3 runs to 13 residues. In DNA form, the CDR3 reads TGCGCCAGCAGCCCGCGAGGGAGCACTGAAGCTTTCTTT. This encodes CASSPRGSTEAFF.

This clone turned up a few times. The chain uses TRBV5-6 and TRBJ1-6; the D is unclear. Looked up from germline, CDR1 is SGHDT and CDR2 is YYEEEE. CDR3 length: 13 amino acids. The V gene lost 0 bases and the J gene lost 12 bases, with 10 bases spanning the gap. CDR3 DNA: TGTGCCAGCAGCTTGGCCCCGGGGAGACCCCTCCACTTT. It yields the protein CASSLAPGRPLHF.

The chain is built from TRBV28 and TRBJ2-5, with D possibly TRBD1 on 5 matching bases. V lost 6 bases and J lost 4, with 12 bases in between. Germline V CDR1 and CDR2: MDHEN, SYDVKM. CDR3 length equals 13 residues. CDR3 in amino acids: CASRPQGGETQYF. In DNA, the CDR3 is TGTGCCAGCAGGCCTCAGGGTGGAGAGACCCAGTACTTC.

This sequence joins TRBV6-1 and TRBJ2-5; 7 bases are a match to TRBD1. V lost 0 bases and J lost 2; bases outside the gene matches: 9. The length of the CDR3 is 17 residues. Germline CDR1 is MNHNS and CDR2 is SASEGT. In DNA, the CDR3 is TGTGCCAGCAGTGAAGCCCGCGAAGGGACAGTTCAAGAGACCCAGTACTTC. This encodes CASSEAREGTVQETQYF.

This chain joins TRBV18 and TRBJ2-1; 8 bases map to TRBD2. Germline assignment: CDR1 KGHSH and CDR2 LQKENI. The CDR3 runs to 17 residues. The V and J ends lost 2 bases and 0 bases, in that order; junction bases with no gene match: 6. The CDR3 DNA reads TGTGCCAGCTCACCATTTTCGCGGGGGGCCTCCTACAATGAGCAGTTCTTC. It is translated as CASSPFSRGASYNEQFF.

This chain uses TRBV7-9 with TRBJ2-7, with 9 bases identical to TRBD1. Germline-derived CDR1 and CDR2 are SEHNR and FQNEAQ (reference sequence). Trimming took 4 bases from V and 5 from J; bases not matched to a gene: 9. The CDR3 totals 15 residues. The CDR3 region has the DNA TGTGCCAGCAGCTGGGGACAGGGAGGGATGGACGAGCAGTACTTC. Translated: CASSWGQGGMDEQYF.

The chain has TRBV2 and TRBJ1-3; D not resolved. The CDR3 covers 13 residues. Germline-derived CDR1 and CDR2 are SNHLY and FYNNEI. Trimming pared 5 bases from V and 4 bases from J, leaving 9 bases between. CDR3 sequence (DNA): TGTGCCAGCAGTACCTTCGGGGGAAACACCATATATTTT. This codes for CASSTFGGNTIYF.

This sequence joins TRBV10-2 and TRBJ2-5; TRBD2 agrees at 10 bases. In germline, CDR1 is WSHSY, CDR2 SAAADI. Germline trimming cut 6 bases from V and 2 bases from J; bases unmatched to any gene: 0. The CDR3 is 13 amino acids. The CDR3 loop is CASRLAGQETQYF. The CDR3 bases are TGCGCCAGCAGACTAGCGGGGCAAGAGACCCAGTACTTC.

The CDR3 region has the DNA TGTGCCAGCGGAGGGGAACCGCAGAACACTGAAGCTTTCTTT. Its protein product is CASGGEPQNTEAFF. This chain joins TRBV2 and TRBJ1-1; a weak D match, TRBD1 (5 bases). This CDR3 has 14 residues. The germline V gene has CDR1 SNHLY and CDR2 FYNNEI. V was cut by 8 bases and J by 1 base, with 14 bases left in between. The variable domain in full, with the rest retrieved from reference TRBV2 and TRBJ1-1, is EPEVTQTPSHQVTQMGQEVILRCVPISNHLYFYWYRQILGQKVEFLVSFYNNEISEKSEIFDDQFSVERPDGSNFTLKIRSTKLEDSAMYFCASGGEPQNTEAFFGQGTRLTVV.

The CDR3 DNA follows: TGCGCCAGCAGCTTGGACCCGACAGGGGCCACCGGGGAGCTGTTTTTT. It is translated as CASSLDPTGATGELFF. The chain combines TRBV5-1 with TRBJ2-2; 8 nucleotides agree with TRBD1. Germline assignment: CDR1 SGHRS and CDR2 YFSETQ. V lost 0 bases and J lost 4; bases outside the gene matches: 5. The CDR3 is made up of 16 amino acids.

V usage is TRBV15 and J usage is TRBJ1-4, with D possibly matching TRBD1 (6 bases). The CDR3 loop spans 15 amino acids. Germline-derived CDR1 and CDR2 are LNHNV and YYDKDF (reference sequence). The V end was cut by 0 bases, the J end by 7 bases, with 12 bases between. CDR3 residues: CATSRDVLGAEKLFF. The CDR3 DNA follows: TGTGCCACCAGCAGAGATGTATTGGGGGCTGAAAAACTGTTTTTT.

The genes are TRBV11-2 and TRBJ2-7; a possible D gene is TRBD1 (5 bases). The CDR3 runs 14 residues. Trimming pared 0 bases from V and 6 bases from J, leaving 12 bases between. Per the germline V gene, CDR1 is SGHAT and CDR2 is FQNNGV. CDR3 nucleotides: TGTGCCAGCAGCTTAGAAGGGGCACCCCTCGAGCAGTACTTC. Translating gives CASSLEGAPLEQYF.

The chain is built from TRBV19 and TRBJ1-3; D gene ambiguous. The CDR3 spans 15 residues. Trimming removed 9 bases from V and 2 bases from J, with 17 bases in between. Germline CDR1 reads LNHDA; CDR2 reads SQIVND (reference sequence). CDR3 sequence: CASTDRDGPGNTIYF. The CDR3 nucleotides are TGTGCCAGCACCGACCGGGATGGGCCTGGAAACACCATATATTTT.

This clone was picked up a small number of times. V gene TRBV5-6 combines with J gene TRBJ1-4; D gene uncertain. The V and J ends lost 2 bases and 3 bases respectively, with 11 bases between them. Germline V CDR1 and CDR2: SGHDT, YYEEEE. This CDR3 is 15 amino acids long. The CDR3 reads CASSLMAVANEKLFF. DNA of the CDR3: TGTGCCAGCAGCTTAATGGCAGTGGCTAATGAAAAACTGTTTTTT.

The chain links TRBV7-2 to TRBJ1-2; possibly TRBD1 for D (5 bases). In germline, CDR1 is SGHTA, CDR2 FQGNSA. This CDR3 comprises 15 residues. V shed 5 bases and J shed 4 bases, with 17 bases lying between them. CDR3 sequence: CASSPRGRGSYGYTF. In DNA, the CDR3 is TGTGCCAGCAGCCCCCGAGGAAGGGGATCCTATGGCTACACCTTC. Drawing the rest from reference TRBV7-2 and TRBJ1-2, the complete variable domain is GAGVSQSPSNKVTEKGKDVELRCDPISGHTALYWYRQSLGQGLEFLIYFQGNSAPDKSGLPSDRFSAERTGGSVSTLTIQRTQQEDSAVYLCASSPRGRGSYGYTFGSGTRLTVV.

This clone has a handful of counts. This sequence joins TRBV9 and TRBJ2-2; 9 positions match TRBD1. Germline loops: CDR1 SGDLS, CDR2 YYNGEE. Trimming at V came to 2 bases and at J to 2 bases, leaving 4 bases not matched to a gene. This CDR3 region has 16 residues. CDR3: CASSVKDRGNTGELFF. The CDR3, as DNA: TGTGCCAGCAGCGTGAAGGACAGGGGAAACACCGGGGAGCTGTTTTTT. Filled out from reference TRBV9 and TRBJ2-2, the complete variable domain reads DSGVTQTPKHLITATGQRVTLRCSPRSGDLSVYWYQQSLDQGLQFLIQYYNGEERAKGNILERFSAQQFPDLHSELNLSSLELGDSALYFCASSVKDRGNTGELFFGEGSRLTVL.

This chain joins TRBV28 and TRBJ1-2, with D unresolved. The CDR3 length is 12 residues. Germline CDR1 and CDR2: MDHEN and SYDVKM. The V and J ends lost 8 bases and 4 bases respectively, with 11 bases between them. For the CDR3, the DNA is TGTGCCAGCTGGGAGGGAGTCTATGGCTACACCTTC. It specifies CASWEGVYGYTF.

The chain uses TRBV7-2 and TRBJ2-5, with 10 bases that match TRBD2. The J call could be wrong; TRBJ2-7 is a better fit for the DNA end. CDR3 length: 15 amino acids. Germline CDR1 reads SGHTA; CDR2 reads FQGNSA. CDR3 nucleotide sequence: TGTGCCAGCAGCTTAAGCGGGGGGGACCTATACGAGCAGTACTTC. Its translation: CASSLSGGDLYEQYF.

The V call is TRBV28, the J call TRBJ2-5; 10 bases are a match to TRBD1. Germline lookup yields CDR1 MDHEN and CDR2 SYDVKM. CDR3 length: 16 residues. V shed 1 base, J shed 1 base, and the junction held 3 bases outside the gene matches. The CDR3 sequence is CASSLSGDRGQETQYF. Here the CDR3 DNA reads TGTGCCAGCAGTTTATCGGGGGACAGGGGCCAAGAGACCCAGTACTTC.